These T cell receptor beta chains were read from a single sample in a study of long-term antiretroviral therapy in people with HIV. Method: immunoSEQ multiplex PCR; TCRdb's copy keeps in-frame clones and lacks some. The data contain about 35,000 clones, 90% to 95% of them singletons. Sequenced material: unsorted PBMCs, taken 4.1 years after starting antiretroviral therapy. Every receptor here comes from a woman in her forties or fifties with HIV. Both conserved end residues are part of each CDR3.

v_call: TRBV6-5
j_call: TRBJ2-5
cdr3_aa: CASRQNRGSPTQYF

v_call: TRBV7-2
j_call: TRBJ2-7
cdr3_aa: CASSSRLAGSYEQYF

v_call: TRBV27
j_call: TRBJ1-2
cdr3_aa: CASSLLGTSGYTF

v_call: TRBV2
j_call: TRBJ1-1
cdr3_aa: CASTIGQGNTEAFF

v_call: TRBV7-3
j_call: TRBJ2-1
cdr3_aa: CASSEAGNEQFF

v_call: TRBV10-2
j_call: TRBJ1-2
cdr3_aa: CASSKNRDREVGYTF

v_call: TRBV30
j_call: TRBJ1-5
cdr3_aa: CAWTTGGSNQPQHF

v_call: TRBV6-6
j_call: TRBJ1-2
cdr3_aa: CASSTGLQGIYGYTF

v_call: TRBV5-5
j_call: TRBJ1-3
cdr3_aa: CASSLAGVSGNTIYF

v_call: TRBV7-2
j_call: TRBJ2-3
cdr3_aa: CASSFLTARTDTQYF

v_call: TRBV19
j_call: TRBJ1-3
cdr3_aa: CASSSGTAVSGNTIYF

v_call: TRBV6-5
j_call: TRBJ1-2
cdr3_aa: CAAHWEDNYGYTF

v_call: TRBV7-9
j_call: TRBJ1-3
cdr3_aa: CASSLPYKEGGNTIYF

v_call: TRBV18
j_call: TRBJ1-4
cdr3_aa: CASSLDRAATNEKLFF

v_call: TRBV2
j_call: TRBJ2-3
cdr3_aa: CASSEALLLAGFKQYF

v_call: TRBV5-8
j_call: TRBJ2-2
cdr3_aa: CASSLAGANTGELFF

v_call: TRBV27
j_call: TRBJ2-5
cdr3_aa: CASSYPPQVQETQYF

v_call: TRBV18
j_call: TRBJ2-7
cdr3_aa: CASSQGSLSYEQYF

v_call: TRBV9
j_call: TRBJ2-2
cdr3_aa: CASSPLTGAGTGELFF

v_call: TRBV6-6
j_call: TRBJ1-2
cdr3_aa: CASRGEGGTGNYGYTF

v_call: TRBV6-5
j_call: TRBJ1-3
cdr3_aa: CASSYAGPESGNTIYF

v_call: TRBV4-1
j_call: TRBJ1-6
cdr3_aa: CASSQLGGESPLHF

v_call: TRBV5-6
j_call: TRBJ1-1
cdr3_aa: CASSFIYAGEPEAFF

v_call: TRBV29-1
j_call: TRBJ1-3
cdr3_aa: CSVGRGLTLPGNTIYF

v_call: TRBV5-1
j_call: TRBJ1-2
cdr3_aa: CASSLAGVGGYTF

v_call: TRBV30
j_call: TRBJ1-1
cdr3_aa: CAWSDLVSYTEAFF

v_call: TRBV2
j_call: TRBJ1-5
cdr3_aa: CASSGSQPQHF

v_call: TRBV18
j_call: TRBJ1-2
cdr3_aa: CASSPLARPDLYGYTF

v_call: TRBV30
j_call: TRBJ2-7
cdr3_aa: CAISTGTPYEQYF

v_call: TRBV7-3
j_call: TRBJ2-7
cdr3_aa: CASSSSGGSGYEQYF

v_call: TRBV5-6
j_call: TRBJ2-2
cdr3_aa: CASSWGFHGGELFF

v_call: TRBV4-3
j_call: TRBJ2-3
cdr3_aa: CASSPGLAGGDTDTQYF

v_call: TRBV4-1
j_call: TRBJ1-6
cdr3_aa: CASSPTGGSPLHF

v_call: TRBV5-4
j_call: TRBJ2-7
cdr3_aa: CASSSDSGATYEQYF

v_call: TRBV4-2
j_call: TRBJ1-1
cdr3_aa: CASSQDFTAEAFF

v_call: TRBV28
j_call: TRBJ2-4
cdr3_aa: CASSSPSAGKNIQYF

v_call: TRBV7-8
j_call: TRBJ1-1
cdr3_aa: CASSLSAGKNTEAFF

v_call: TRBV7-2
j_call: TRBJ1-6
cdr3_aa: CASSADEGVGSPLHF

v_call: TRBV19
j_call: TRBJ1-2
cdr3_aa: CASSSRQAHGYTF

v_call: TRBV30
j_call: TRBJ2-1
cdr3_aa: CAWTRSSYNEQFF

v_call: TRBV7-3
j_call: TRBJ2-1
cdr3_aa: CASSRGGGNNNEQFF

v_call: TRBV10-3
j_call: TRBJ1-1
cdr3_aa: CAISEYLGSNTEAFF

v_call: TRBV7-6
j_call: TRBJ2-5
cdr3_aa: CASSLERASGGAGETQYF

v_call: TRBV5-1
j_call: TRBJ2-2
cdr3_aa: CASSLWAGKDTGELFF

v_call: TRBV6-5
j_call: TRBJ1-1
cdr3_aa: CASSPTGERGAFF

v_call: TRBV6-5
j_call: TRBJ1-6
cdr3_aa: CASSSNQGRNSPLHF

v_call: TRBV7-3
j_call: TRBJ2-3
cdr3_aa: CASSKLAGGTDTQYF

v_call: TRBV29-1
j_call: TRBJ2-1
cdr3_aa: CSVEEVAEQFF

v_call: TRBV6-4
j_call: TRBJ2-3
cdr3_aa: CASSDAGTDTQYF

v_call: TRBV19
j_call: TRBJ2-1
cdr3_aa: CASSMGQPAKFF

v_call: TRBV7-2
j_call: TRBJ2-7
cdr3_aa: CASSTSITYEQYF

v_call: TRBV2
j_call: TRBJ2-7
cdr3_aa: CASSERGRTYEQYF